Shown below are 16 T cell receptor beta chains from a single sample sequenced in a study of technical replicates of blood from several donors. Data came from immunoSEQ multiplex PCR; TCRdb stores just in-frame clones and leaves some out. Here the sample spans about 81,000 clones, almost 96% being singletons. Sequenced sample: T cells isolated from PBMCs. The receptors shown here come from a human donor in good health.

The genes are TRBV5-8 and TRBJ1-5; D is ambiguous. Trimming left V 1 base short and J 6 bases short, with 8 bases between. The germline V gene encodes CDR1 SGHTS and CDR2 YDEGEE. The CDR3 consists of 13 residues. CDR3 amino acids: CASSLIGGQPQHF. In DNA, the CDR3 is TGTGCCAGCAGCTTGATAGGAGGTCAGCCCCAGCATTTT. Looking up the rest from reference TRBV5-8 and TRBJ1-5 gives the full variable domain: EAGVTQSPTHLIKTRGQQATLRCSPISGHTSVYWYQQALGLGLQFLLWYDEGEERNRGNFPPRFSGRQFPNYSSELNVNALELEDSALYLCASSLIGGQPQHFGDGTRLSIL.

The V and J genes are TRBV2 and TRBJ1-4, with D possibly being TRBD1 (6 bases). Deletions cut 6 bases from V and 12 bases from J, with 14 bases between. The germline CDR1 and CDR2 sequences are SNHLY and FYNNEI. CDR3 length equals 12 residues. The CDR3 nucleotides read TGTGCCAGCAGGGACACAGGGACGGAACTGTTTTTT. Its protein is CASRDTGTELFF.

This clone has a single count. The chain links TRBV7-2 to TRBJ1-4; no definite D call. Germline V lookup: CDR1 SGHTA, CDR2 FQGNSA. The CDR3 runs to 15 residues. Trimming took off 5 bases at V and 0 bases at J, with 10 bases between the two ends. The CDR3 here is CASSLGSTTNEKLFF. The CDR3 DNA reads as TGTGCCAGCAGCCTCGGGAGCACAACTAATGAAAAACTGTTTTTT.

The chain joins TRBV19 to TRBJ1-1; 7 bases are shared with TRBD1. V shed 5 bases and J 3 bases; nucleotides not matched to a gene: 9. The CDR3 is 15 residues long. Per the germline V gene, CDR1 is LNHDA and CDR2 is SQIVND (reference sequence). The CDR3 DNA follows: TGTGCCAGTAGTGTGGGTCAGGGGGTTGACACTGAAGCTTTCTTT. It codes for CASSVGQGVDTEAFF.

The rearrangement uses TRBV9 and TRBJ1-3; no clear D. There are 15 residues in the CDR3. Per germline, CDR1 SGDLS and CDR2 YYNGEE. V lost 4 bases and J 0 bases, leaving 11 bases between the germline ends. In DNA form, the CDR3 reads TGTGCCAGCAGCCCAGAGGGTTCCTCTGGAAACACCATATATTTT. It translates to CASSPEGSSGNTIYF.

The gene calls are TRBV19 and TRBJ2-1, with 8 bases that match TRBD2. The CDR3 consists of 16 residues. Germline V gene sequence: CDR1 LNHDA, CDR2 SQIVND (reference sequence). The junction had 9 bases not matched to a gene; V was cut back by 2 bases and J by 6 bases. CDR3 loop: CASSILAGLFPNEQFF. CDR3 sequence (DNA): TGTGCCAGTAGTATACTAGCGGGTCTATTTCCCAATGAGCAGTTCTTC.

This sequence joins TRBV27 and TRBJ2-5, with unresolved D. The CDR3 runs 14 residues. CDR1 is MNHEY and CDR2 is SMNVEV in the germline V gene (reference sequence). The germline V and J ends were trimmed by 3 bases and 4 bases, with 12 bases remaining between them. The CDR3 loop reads CASSLSGFGETQYF. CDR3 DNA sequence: TGTGCCAGCAGTTTGTCAGGTTTCGGAGAGACCCAGTACTTC.

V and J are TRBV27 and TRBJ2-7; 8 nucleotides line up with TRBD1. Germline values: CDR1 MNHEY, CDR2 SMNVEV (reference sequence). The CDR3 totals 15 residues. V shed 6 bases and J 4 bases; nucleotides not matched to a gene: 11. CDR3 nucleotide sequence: TGTGCCAGCAGAGGCTTAGGGACAGGTCTTTACGAGCAGTACTTC. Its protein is CASRGLGTGLYEQYF.

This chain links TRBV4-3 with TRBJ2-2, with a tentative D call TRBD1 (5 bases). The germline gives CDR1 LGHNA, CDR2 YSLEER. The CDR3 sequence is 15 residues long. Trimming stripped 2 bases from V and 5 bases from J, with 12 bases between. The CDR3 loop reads CASSQKVAGTGELFF. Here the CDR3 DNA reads TGCGCCAGCAGCCAAAAGGTAGCAGGGACCGGGGAGCTGTTTTTT.

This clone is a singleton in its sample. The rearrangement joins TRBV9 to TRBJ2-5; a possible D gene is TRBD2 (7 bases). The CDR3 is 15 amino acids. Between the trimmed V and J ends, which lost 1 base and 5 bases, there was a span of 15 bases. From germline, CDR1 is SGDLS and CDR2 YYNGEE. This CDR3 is CASSVSGIGGETQYF. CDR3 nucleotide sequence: TGTGCCAGCAGCGTAAGCGGGATAGGGGGTGAGACCCAGTACTTC.

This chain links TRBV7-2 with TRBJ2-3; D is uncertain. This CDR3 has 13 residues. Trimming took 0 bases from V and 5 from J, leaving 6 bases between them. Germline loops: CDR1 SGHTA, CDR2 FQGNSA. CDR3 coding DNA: TGTGCCAGCAGCTTAGCGTATAGAGATACGCAGTATTTT. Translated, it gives CASSLAYRDTQYF.

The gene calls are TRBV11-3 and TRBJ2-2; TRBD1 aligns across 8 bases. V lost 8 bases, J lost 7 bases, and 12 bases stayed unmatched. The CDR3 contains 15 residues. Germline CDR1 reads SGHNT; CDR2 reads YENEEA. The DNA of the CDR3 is TGTGCCAGCGCCAGGGTCAGGGGGCCGGACGGGGAGCTGTTTTTT. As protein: CASARVRGPDGELFF.

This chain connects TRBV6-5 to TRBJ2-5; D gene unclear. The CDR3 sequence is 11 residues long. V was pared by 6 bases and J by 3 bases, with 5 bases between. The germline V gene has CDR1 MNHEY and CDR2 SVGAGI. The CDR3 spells CASRLKETQYF. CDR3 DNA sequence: TGTGCCAGCAGACTAAAAGAGACCCAGTACTTC.

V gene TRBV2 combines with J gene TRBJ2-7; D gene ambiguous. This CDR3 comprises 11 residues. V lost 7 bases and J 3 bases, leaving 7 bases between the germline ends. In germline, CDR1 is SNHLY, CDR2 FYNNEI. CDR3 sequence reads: CASILNYEQYF. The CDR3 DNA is TGTGCCAGCATACTGAACTACGAGCAGTACTTC.

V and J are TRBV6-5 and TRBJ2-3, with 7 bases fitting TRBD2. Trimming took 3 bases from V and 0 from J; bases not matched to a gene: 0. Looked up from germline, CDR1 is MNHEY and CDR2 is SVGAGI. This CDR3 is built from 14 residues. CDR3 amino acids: CASSYSGSTDTQYF. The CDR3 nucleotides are TGTGCCAGCAGTTATAGCGGGAGCACAGATACGCAGTATTTT.

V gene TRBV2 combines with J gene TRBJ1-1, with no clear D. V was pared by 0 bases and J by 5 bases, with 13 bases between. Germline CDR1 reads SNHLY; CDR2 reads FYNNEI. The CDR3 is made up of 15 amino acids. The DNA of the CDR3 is TGTGCCAGCAGTGAAGCGCGGCCGATGAGGACTGAAGCTTTCTTT. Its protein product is CASSEARPMRTEAFF.